The 3 T cell receptor beta chains in this list originate from one sample, sequenced in a study of graft-versus-host responses after intestinal transplantation. No antigen is known for these receptors. Profiled with immunoSEQ multiplex PCR; TCRdb holds only in-frame clones, not every one. The sample lists tens of thousands of clones, roughly 82% occurring once. This specimen was unstimulated CD4+ T cells sorted from spleen or lymph node cells, taken before intestinal transplant. The receptors come from a human donor who received an intestinal transplant.

CDR3 sequence (DNA): TGCGCCAGCCGTTTCGGACTAGCAAGCTTCCAAGAGACCCAGTACTTC. Protein sequence: CASRFGLASFQETQYF. The chain combines TRBV5-1 with TRBJ2-5, with 8 bases fitting TRBD2. Germline CDR1 is SGHRS and CDR2 is YFSETQ. The CDR3 consists of 16 residues. Trimming took 7 bases from V and 1 from J; bases not matched to a gene: 12.

This clone showed up just once. The chain uses TRBV28 and TRBJ2-2; D is possibly TRBD1 or TRBD2 (5 bases each). Germline loops: CDR1 MDHEN, CDR2 SYDVKM. CDR3 length equals 16 residues. The V and J ends lost 7 bases and 3 bases respectively, with 18 bases between them. The CDR3 is CASNTHDRGDTGELFF. The CDR3 DNA follows: TGTGCCAGCAATACCCACGACCGAGGGGACACCGGGGAGCTGTTTTTT.

This chain links TRBV6-1 with TRBJ2-7; unclear D gene. This CDR3 region has 14 residues. The V end was cut by 6 bases, the J end by 3 bases, with 15 bases between. Germline CDR1 reads MNHNS; CDR2 reads SASEGT. CDR3 region: CASRESTDRYEQYF. For the CDR3, the DNA is TGTGCCAGCAGAGAATCCACAGACCGCTACGAGCAGTACTTC.